This T cell receptor (beta chain) was observed in a study of T cells in women clearing cervical HPV infection listed by TCRdb under 2018. Describing the broader study: Cases were 20 to 25 women with histologically confirmed HPV16-related CIN3 or worse, including 2 invasive cancers. The controls were 25 women whose single incident HPV16 infection cleared within 12 months with no development of precancer or cancer. Case blood was taken at the visit when the lesion was first identified, whereas control blood was taken when infection was no longer detected. Among cases, blood sampling occurred a median of about 160 days after lesion detection, with an interquartile range of about 85 to 210 days. Because only a few women had HLA typing data, the possibility that HLA type acted as a confounder could not be ruled out. An exploratory proof-of-principle case-control study, nested within the Guanacaste HPV Natural History Study in Costa Rica, was conducted to compare TCR repertoires across cervical HPV16 outcomes. Cases and controls were matched on age within five years and on year of sample collection. Cases had a median age of about 34 years and controls had a median age of approximately 38, with no significant differences in baseline characteristics. The parent cohort enrolled roughly 9,400 women aged 18 or older in Guanacaste, Costa Rica, in about 1992 to 1994 and followed the women for about 7 years. As quality controls, five blinded duplicates were added to each group, bringing the total to approximately 60 samples made up of 50 or so participants and 10 replicates.

The study at large found these results: The cross-sectional design could not show whether the associations came before the infection or were a result of it, and neither effector/memory subsets nor HPV-specific T cells were isolated. TCR repertoire richness was significantly higher in CIN3+ cases than in controls across sequencing depths, while evenness did not differ. By combining richness with V gene abundances, random forest classifiers separated cases from controls with an estimated AUC of roughly 0.8. TRBV6-7 relative abundance was lower in cases than in controls (roughly 0.11% versus 0.16%; Bonferroni P = 0.0008). Because the number of T cells in each sample was unknown, differences in richness could reflect differing T-cell content rather than repertoire biology.

The cysteine opens and the phenylalanine closes a CDR3 of 13 amino acids. Of the CDR3's DNA, 30 bases were read; they are in frame from base 1. Via the germline V gene (reference sequence), CDR1 is LNHDA and CDR2 SQIVND. V and J lose 2 bases and 6 bases, and a span of 8 bases separates them. Every participant had a single incident cervical HPV16 infection, and women with prevalent HPV16 infections were excluded. Cervical HPV DNA was detected with MY09/MY11 PCR, and genotyping was done by dot-blot hybridization. Approximately 15 mL of heparinized blood was centrifuged, after which the buffy coat was aliquoted, frozen at -30 degrees C, and then stored at -80 degrees C. QIAGEN kits were used to extract genomic DNA from buffy coat specimens. TCR beta CDR3 regions were amplified by multiplex PCR from an average of roughly 1.1 ug genomic DNA per sample using the immunoSEQ assay. Primer bias was corrected in the assay by using a complete synthetic TCR repertoire to establish an amplification baseline. Amplicons were sequenced on the Illumina platform. The authors' analysis ran thus. Sequence errors were corrected by clustering with frequency ratios and a modified nearest-neighbor algorithm, and the sequences were then analyzed in the immunoSEQ Analyzer using IMGT gene definitions. TCR richness and evenness were averaged over 20 rarefaction repeats at each rarefaction depth, excluding samples with fewer sequences than the depth. Wilcoxon rank sum tests with FDR correction were used to compare V, D and J gene relative abundances between the groups. For the blinded duplicates, the intraclass correlation was 95.6% for TCR richness and averaged about 76% across some 66 gene segments. Drawn from immuneACCESS, this table holds only the in-frame rearrangements with V and J called that TCRdb kept. Clones are partly lost; checked studies trace under half to an unresolved V gene and leave the rest unexplained. The V and J calls and clone size come from that table; D and trimming were worked out from the DNA. The sample table records around 19,000 clones. The ten biggest clones cover about a sixth of the sample.

About this clone itself: The specificity of this receptor is unknown. With the read ending 3 residues before the CDR3 end, the germline J gene is used to fill in that end.

Recombination linked TRBV19 to TRBJ2-1; possibly the D gene is TRBD1, per 5 matching bases. This sequence originates from a woman between 18 and 75 years old with a cervical HPV16 infection that either progressed to CIN3+ or cleared (not recorded which). Sample: blood buffy coat. CDR3 DNA (partial): TGTGCCAGTAGTATAAGGGGTGGCAATGAG. This sequence encodes CASSIRGGNE. The full CDR3 protein reads CASSIRGGNEQFF.